Below are 23 T cell receptor beta chains sequenced from a single sample in a study of identical twins (dated by TCRdb to about 2016). The method was 5' RACE. The sequencing machine was an Illumina HiSeq 2000. TCRdb itself trimmed the public reads at Q25 with fastp, ran MiXCR and retained productive beta chains. CDR3 protein duplicates are merged, each entry listing the most common genes and DNA. This sample comprises about 240,000 distinct CDR3 sequences, roughly 7.5% of them detected only once. The ten largest make up about 5.6% of the sample. The same sample was also studied in work on yellow fever vaccine responses in identical twins.

What was sequenced was CD8+ T cells sorted from blood. The receptors were sampled from a woman aged 18-30 years in good health.

This clonotype came up a few times. The V and J genes are TRBV11-1 and TRBJ2-7; 9 bases are a match to TRBD2. In germline, CDR1 is SGHAT, CDR2 FQDESV (reference sequence). The ends lost 5 bases at V and 2 bases at J; junction bases unmatched: 16. The CDR3 covers 18 residues. CDR3 amino acids: CASSAAPNRLAEPYEQYF. The CDR3 region has the DNA TGTGCCAGCAGCGCGGCCCCGAATAGACTAGCGGAGCCCTACGAGCAGTACTTC.

The rearrangement uses TRBV7-8 and TRBJ2-1; a weak D match, TRBD2 (5 bases). The germline V gene encodes CDR1 SGHVS and CDR2 FQNEAQ. This CDR3 has 14 residues. The V and J ends lost 5 bases and 3 bases respectively, with 11 bases between them. The CDR3 DNA sequence: TGTGCCAGCAGCGGCTCTAGCAGCTACAATGAGCAGTTCTTC. It is translated as CASSGSSSYNEQFF.

This clonotype was detected ten times or more. This chain links TRBV5-5 with TRBJ2-1; the D is unclear. In germline, CDR1 is SGHKS, CDR2 YYEKEE (reference sequence). With 4 bases removed from V and 8 bases from J, the gap between germline ends came to 16 bases. The CDR3 is 14 residues long. CDR3 sequence reads: CASSVILPIDEQFF. In nucleotides, the CDR3 is TGTGCCAGCAGCGTGATTTTACCCATTGATGAGCAGTTCTTC.

The chain recombines TRBV6-5 with TRBJ2-3; D is perhaps TRBD2 (5 bases). Trimming left V 0 bases short and J 2 bases short, with 9 bases between. The CDR3 totals 15 residues. Germline-derived CDR1 and CDR2 are MNHEY and SVGAGI. The CDR3 DNA follows: TGTGCCAGCAGTTACTCGAGCGGATACACAGATACGCAGTATTTT. Translated, it gives CASSYSSGYTDTQYF.

The chain joins TRBV13 to TRBJ1-5, with TRBD1 matching 9 bases. This CDR3 has 16 amino acids. Germline V gives CDR1 PRHDT, CDR2 FYEKMQ (reference sequence). After removal of 5 bases from V and 2 bases from J, the junction contained 7 bases not matched to a gene. For the CDR3, the DNA is TGTGCCAGCAGCATCGGACAGGGGATGGGCAATCAGCCCCAGCATTTT. It yields the protein CASSIGQGMGNQPQHF.

The chain uses TRBV4-1 and TRBJ1-2; weak D call: TRBD1 (6 bases). This CDR3 contains 15 residues. Between the trimmed V and J ends, which lost 5 bases and 3 bases, there was a span of 16 bases. CDR1 and CDR2 from the germline V gene are MGHRA and YSYEKL. The CDR3 bases are TGCGCCAGCAGCACACAGGGTTCAGGGTACTATGGCTACACCTTC. Translated, it gives CASSTQGSGYYGYTF.

The rearrangement joins TRBV20-1 to TRBJ2-1, with a possible D match to TRBD2 (5 bases). With 5 bases removed from V and 6 bases from J, the gap between germline ends came to 20 bases. The CDR3 covers 15 residues. Germline-derived CDR1 and CDR2 are DFQATT and SNEGSKA (reference sequence). The chain's CDR3 is CSARLADGGPNEQFF. The CDR3 bases are TGCAGTGCTCGGCTAGCCGACGGTGGCCCCAATGAGCAGTTCTTC.

This clonotype was counted a few times. This chain uses TRBV2 with TRBJ1-3, with unresolved D. V lost 3 bases, J lost 1 base, and 7 bases lay in between. The CDR3 consists of 14 residues. CDR1 and CDR2 from the germline V gene are SNHLY and FYNNEI. The CDR3 nucleotides read TGTGCCAGCAGTGATCTCGGATCTGGAAACACCATATATTTT. This codes for CASSDLGSGNTIYF.

This clonotype was seen more than once but under ten times. The V gene is TRBV6-1, the J gene TRBJ1-2, with TRBD1 identical over 7 bases. CDR1 and CDR2 (germline): MNHNS, SASEGT. The CDR3 spans 13 residues. The V segment lost 8 bases and the J segment 3 bases; nucleotides outside the gene matches: 6. The CDR3 DNA follows: TGTGCCAGCCCCGGGACAGATTACTATGGCTACACCTTC. Translated, it gives CASPGTDYYGYTF.

The CDR3 DNA reads TGTGCCAGCTGGGGGGGTGAGGCGTCTAGTTTGTCCGGGGAGCTGTTTTTT. Residues: CASWGGEASSLSGELFF. The chain uses TRBV11-2 and TRBJ2-2; 7 bases are shared with TRBD2. This CDR3 comprises 17 residues. Losses at the gene ends were 8 bases for V and 6 bases for J; bases not matched to a gene: 18. In germline, CDR1 is SGHAT, CDR2 FQNNGV.

This clonotype has a count of ten or more. This sequence joins TRBV7-9 and TRBJ2-2; D is unclear. Germline-derived CDR1 and CDR2 are SEHNR and FQNEAQ (reference sequence). The CDR3 has 11 residues. V was clipped by 7 bases and J by 6 bases, with 6 bases between them. The CDR3 coding sequence is TGTGCCAGCACCCCCCCCGGGGAGCTGTTTTTT. Protein sequence: CASTPPGELFF.

The chain recombines TRBV27 with TRBJ2-3, with TRBD1 matching 9 bases. Germline V gene lookup returns CDR1 MNHEY and CDR2 SMNVEV (reference sequence). The CDR3 contains 15 residues. Trimming cost V 6 bases and J 2 bases; bases outside gene matches: 6. CDR3 DNA sequence: TGTGCCAGCAGGGGACAGGGAGTATCCACAGATACGCAGTATTTT. Protein sequence: CASRGQGVSTDTQYF.

The sample holds a few counts of this clonotype. This chain links TRBV20-1 with TRBJ1-3; a possible D gene is TRBD1 (6 bases). Deletions cut 5 bases from V and 8 bases from J, with 10 bases between. This CDR3 spans 11 amino acids. CDR1 and CDR2 (germline): DFQATT, SNEGSKA (reference sequence). The CDR3 DNA follows: TGCAGTGCTGGGGGCCTTGACACCATATATTTT. It encodes CSAGGLDTIYF.

This clonotype has only a few counts. This chain joins TRBV28 and TRBJ2-4; 7 positions match TRBD1. CDR3 size: 14 residues. The J segment lost 6 bases and the V segment lost 6 bases, leaving 8 bases of the junction unmatched. In germline, CDR1 is MDHEN, CDR2 SYDVKM. CDR3 sequence reads: CASRPQGLINIQYF. DNA of the CDR3: TGTGCCAGCAGACCACAGGGGCTGATAAACATTCAGTACTTC.

The J gene is TRBJ2-3, the V gene TRBV5-1, with a possible D match to TRBD2 (5 bases). Germline-derived CDR1 and CDR2 are SGHRS and YFSETQ. This CDR3 is built from 12 residues. The V end was cut by 4 bases, the J end by 4 bases, with 7 bases between. The CDR3 DNA reads as TGCGCCAGCAGCGGGGAGTCAGATACGCAGTATTTT. Residues: CASSGESDTQYF.

J is TRBJ2-1 and V is TRBV7-9, with 10 bases matching TRBD1. The germline gives CDR1 SEHNR, CDR2 FQNEAQ (reference sequence). The J segment lost 4 bases and the V segment lost 5 bases, leaving 8 bases of the junction unmatched. The CDR3 has 16 residues. CDR3: CASSPPGQGRYNEQFF. CDR3 nucleotides: TGTGCCAGCAGCCCGCCGGGACAGGGGAGATACAATGAGCAGTTCTTC. Full variable domain (rest looked up from reference TRBV7-9 and TRBJ2-1): DTGVSQNPRHKITKRGQNVTFRCDPISEHNRLYWYRQTLGQGPEFLTYFQNEAQLEKSRLLSDRFSAERPKGSFSTLEIQRTEQGDSAMYLCASSPPGQGRYNEQFFGPGTRLTVL.

The chain employs TRBV15 and TRBJ2-7; 10 nucleotides match TRBD2. This CDR3 contains 15 residues. V shed 3 bases and J 4 bases; nucleotides not matched to a gene: 6. From germline, CDR1 is LNHNV and CDR2 YYDKDF (reference sequence). Written as DNA, the CDR3 is TGTGCCACCAGCAGTAGGACTAGCGGCTTTTACGAGCAGTACTTC. Its protein product is CATSSRTSGFYEQYF.

This clonotype was seen only a few times. V is TRBV20-1 and J is TRBJ2-1; 10 bases map to TRBD2. This CDR3 has 19 amino acids. Germline CDR1 is DFQATT and CDR2 is SNEGSKA (reference sequence). J lost 0 bases, V lost 4 bases, and 15 bases had no gene match. As DNA, the CDR3 is TGCAGTGCTACCCTCGTGGCTAGCGGGGGCCCGAGCTCCTACAATGAGCAGTTCTTC. Encoded protein: CSATLVASGGPSSYNEQFF.

The V gene is TRBV7-6, the J gene TRBJ2-3; TRBD2 matches at 9 bases. Germline loops: CDR1 SGHVS, CDR2 FNYEAQ. The CDR3 runs 16 residues. After removal of 5 bases from V and 0 bases from J, the junction contained 6 bases not matched to a gene. This CDR3 is CASSPIGTSSTDTQYF. The CDR3 DNA reads TGTGCCAGCAGCCCAATCGGGACTAGCAGCACAGATACGCAGTATTTT.

This clonotype showed up many times. The V call is TRBV28, the J call TRBJ2-5; TRBD2 matches 16 bases. V lost 10 bases and J lost 5; bases outside the gene matches: 13. Germline CDR1 MDHEN, CDR2 SYDVKM. There are 17 residues in the CDR3. CDR3 loop: CATKPGLAGGPDETQYF. CDR3 DNA sequence: TGTGCCACCAAGCCGGGACTAGCGGGGGGGCCCGATGAGACCCAGTACTTC.

Comments on this clonotype: One junction end does not reproduce the germline sequence, and a read error may be involved. The V call is TRBV11-2, the J call TRBJ1-6; D is ambiguous. The CDR3 sequence is 15 residues long. Per germline, CDR1 SGHAT and CDR2 FQNNGV. The CDR3 spells CASGLATGNNSPLHF. CDR3 in DNA: TGTGCCAGCGGCTTAGCAACGGGGAATAATTCACCCCTCCACTTT.

The chain carries TRBV11-2 and TRBJ2-7, with D perhaps matching TRBD2 (5 bases). The CDR3 loop spans 13 amino acids. V lost 4 bases and J 4 bases, leaving 11 bases between the germline ends. Germline CDR1 and CDR2: SGHAT and FQNNGV. The CDR3 bases are TGTGCCAGCAGCTCCCCGGCGGGTTACGAGCAGTACTTC. It specifies CASSSPAGYEQYF.

The chain carries TRBV3-1 and TRBJ2-1; 10 nucleotides match TRBD2. The germline V gene encodes CDR1 LGHDT and CDR2 YNNKEL (reference sequence). The CDR3 is made up of 23 amino acids. Losses at the gene ends were 4 bases for V and 8 bases for J; bases not matched to a gene: 32. The CDR3 DNA sequence: TGTGCCAGCAGCCCGCTGAACAGGGTGGTCGGGCTAGCGGGAGTAGGCTTGTGGCATGAGCAGTTCTTC. The encoded protein is CASSPLNRVVGLAGVGLWHEQFF.